This paragraph covers one T cell receptor (beta chain) sequence. Its antigen remains unidentified. Base qualities were left out, and no much larger clone turns up one base away. In the same sample, other DNA sequences code for this CDR3. These data are taken from a study of CD8+ T cells in alopecia areata (dated by TCRdb to 2017 to 2018). Turning to the overall study: The treated patients, all with moderate-to-severe alopecia areata, were enrolled in an open-label pilot trial of oral tofacitinib given at 5 to 10 mg twice daily. Tofacitinib was administered for 6 to 18 months, and 6 months of follow-up off drug were then conducted to assess delayed response and recurrence. The SALT score, which quantifies the percentage of affected scalp surface area, was used to measure disease severity in treated patients. The study used high-throughput TCRbeta sequencing to examine T cell clonal expansion in alopecia areata, in both the C3H/HeJ mouse model and human patients. On the human side, TCRbeta sequencing was run on scalp tissue and on sorted CD4+ and CD8+ peripheral blood T cells from healthy controls and from alopecia areata patients with either patchy or totalis/universalis disease. Biopsies were taken from tofacitinib-treated patients at baseline and at 4 and 24 weeks of treatment, and a later scalp biopsy was taken in several of the tofacitinib-treated patients. Clonality in the scalp was compared among normal scalp (n=4), patchy alopecia areata scalp (n=8), and alopecia totalis/universalis scalp (n=8). RNA came from the PAXgene miRNA kit for fixed scalp, the miRNeasy kit for PBMCs, and the RNeasy kit for mouse skin. TCRbeta CDR3 regions were amplified by immunoSEQ multiplex PCR using 35 Vbeta forward and 13 Jbeta reverse primers. General study outcomes and caveats: Compared with mice, TCR sequences shared between patients were less clear, possibly partly because of HLA diversity across the patient population. Because the treated cohort was small and had just a single nonresponder, larger studies are needed to establish links between baseline CD8+ expansion and response. During tofacitinib treatment, many expanded lesional clones remained in scalp and blood, and this persistence may partly explain relapse after treatment is stopped. Unlike mouse skin, where gammadelta T cells dominate, normal human skin contains resident alphabeta T cells that get sequenced too, which complicates analysis of the scalp TCR repertoire. Compared with normal scalp, lesional scalp had higher clonality and more expanded CD8+ clones, particularly in alopecia totalis/universalis, a pattern that suggests antigenic drive. Scalp clonality and the number of expanded CD8+ clones among the top 100 scalp clones were significantly decreased by tofacitinib.

Receptor libraries were prepared by the immunoSEQ multiplex PCR assay. RNA was extracted from all samples and reverse transcribed into cDNA, which served as template for TCR sequencing. First-strand cDNA was synthesized with SuperScript III using a 2:1 mix of oligo-dT and random hexamers. A synthetic immune receptor repertoire was used to gauge amplification bias, and whatever bias remained was removed computationally. For the original study's pipeline: After raw reads were preprocessed to remove errors, the CDR3 was defined following IMGT conventions as running from the conserved cysteine to phenylalanine. To get clonality, Shannon entropy was normalized by log2 of the number of productive unique TCRs and the result was subtracted from 1. Scalp TCRbeta sequences were cross-referenced with sorted blood CD4 and CD8 repertoires so that the CD4 or CD8 identity of scalp clones could be inferred. Imported from immuneACCESS, the table was reduced by TCRdb to in-frame sequences with V and J called. These copies leave out some clones; in studies compared against another copy, an unresolved V gene accounts for under half, and the cause of the remainder is not known. V and J calls and clone size are those listed in that table; D and trimming were worked out from the DNA. The sample includes some 170,000 clones, with about 53% observed a single time. More than 10% of the sample lies in the top ten.

In light of the paper, this sample's time point label describes: roughly 24 weeks on oral tofacitinib. The treatment or condition tag for this specimen amounts to: oral pan-JAK inhibitor, 5-10 mg twice daily. Peripheral blood and lesional scalp punch biopsies were obtained from patients with alopecia areata. PBMCs were separated by density centrifugation and stained for CD3, CD4 and CD8, after which CD4+ and CD8+ T cells were sorted on a FACSAria. V ends up 5 bases short and J 4 bases short, with an unmatched junction base count of 3. The CDR3 runs 15 amino acids, cysteine and phenylalanine included. Only the CDR3 part of the read is kept: 45 bases, read in frame from the first base. The germline V gene (reference sequence) gives CDR1 as SEHNR and CDR2 as FQNEAQ.

The chain is made from TRBV7-9 and TRBJ2-1; the junction holds 12 bases that match TRBD2. The sample here was CD8+ T cells sorted from blood, taken at week 24, from a patient treated with tofacitinib. This TCR derives from a human donor with alopecia areata. The encoded CDR3 is CASSLTSGGYNEQFF. The base sequence is TGTGCCAGCAGCCTTACTAGCGGGGGGTACAATGAGCAGTTCTTC.